Given below is one T cell receptor beta chain in context. TCRdb re-called the 5' RACE reads with MiXCR, one entry per CDR3 protein. The sample consists of 70,000 to 90,000 distinct CDR3 sequences, about 16% of them appearing once. The data derive from a study of early T cells in non-severe SARS-CoV-2 infection. CDR3 length: 12 residues. With 5 bases removed from V and 6 bases from J, the gap between germline ends came to 10 bases. From germline, CDR1 is DFQATT and CDR2 SNEGSKA (reference sequence). This sequence was found in an adult who was a healthcare worker with PCR-confirmed SARS-CoV-2 infection or an uninfected control (not recorded which). The chain employs TRBV20-1 and TRBJ2-2; D call uncertain. The source material was whole blood. CDR3: CSAPRRSGELFF. The DNA for the CDR3 is TGCAGTGCTCCGAGGAGATCCGGGGAGCTGTTTTTT.